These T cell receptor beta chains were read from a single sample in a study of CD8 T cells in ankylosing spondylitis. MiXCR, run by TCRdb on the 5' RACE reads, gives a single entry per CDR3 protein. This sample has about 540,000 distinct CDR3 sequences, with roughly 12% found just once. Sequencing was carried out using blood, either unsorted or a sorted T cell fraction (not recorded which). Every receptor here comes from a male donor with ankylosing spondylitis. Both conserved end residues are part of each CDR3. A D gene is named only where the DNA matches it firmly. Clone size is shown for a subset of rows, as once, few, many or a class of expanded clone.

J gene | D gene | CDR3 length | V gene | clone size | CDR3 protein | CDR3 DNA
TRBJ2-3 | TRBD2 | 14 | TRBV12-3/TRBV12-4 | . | CASSSGSGTDTQYF | TGTGCCAGCAGTAGCGGGAGCGGAACAGATACGCAGTATTTT
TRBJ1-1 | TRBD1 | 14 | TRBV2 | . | CASSEPGQVAEAFF | TGTGCCAGCAGTGAACCCGGACAGGTGGCTGAAGCTTTCTTT
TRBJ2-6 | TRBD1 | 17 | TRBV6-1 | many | CASSPRDRGSGANVLTF | TGTGCCAGCAGTCCCCGGGACAGGGGGTCTGGGGCCAACGTCCTGACTTTC
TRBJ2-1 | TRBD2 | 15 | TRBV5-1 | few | CASSFGASGRNEQFF | TGCGCCAGCAGCTTCGGGGCTAGCGGGAGGAATGAGCAGTTCTTC
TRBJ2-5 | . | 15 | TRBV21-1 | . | CASSKRSATQETQYF | TGTGCCAGCAGCAAAAGGTCAGCAACTCAAGAGACCCAGTACTTC
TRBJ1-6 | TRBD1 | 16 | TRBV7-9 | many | CASSPPGTGKNSPLHF | TGTGCCAGCAGCCCCCCTGGGACAGGGAAAAATTCACCCCTCCACTTT
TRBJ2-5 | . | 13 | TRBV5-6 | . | CASSFLLQETQYF | TGTGCCAGCAGCTTTCTCCTCCAAGAGACCCAGTACTTC
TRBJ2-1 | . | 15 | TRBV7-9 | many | CASSFDYQKYNEQFF | TGTGCCAGCAGCTTCGACTACCAGAAATACAATGAGCAGTTCTTC
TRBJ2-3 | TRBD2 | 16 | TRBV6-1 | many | CASSLAGGPGTDTQYF | TGTGCCAGCAGTCTAGCGGGAGGGCCCGGCACAGATACGCAGTATTTT
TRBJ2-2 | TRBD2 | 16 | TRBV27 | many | CASSIRTSGGAGELFF | TGTGCCAGCAGTATTAGGACTAGTGGTGGGGCCGGGGAGCTGTTTTTT
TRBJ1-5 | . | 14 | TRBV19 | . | CASSITFSNQPQHF | TGTGCCAGTAGTATAACATTTAGCAATCAGCCCCAGCATTTT
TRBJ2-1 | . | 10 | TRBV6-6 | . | CASGWNEQFF | TGTGCCAGCGGATGGAATGAGCAGTTCTTC
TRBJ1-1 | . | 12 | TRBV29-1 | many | CSVAGVNTEAFF | TGCAGCGTTGCTGGGGTGAACACTGAAGCTTTCTTT
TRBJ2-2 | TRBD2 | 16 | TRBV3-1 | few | CASSQASGSNTGELFF | TGTGCCAGCAGCCAAGCTAGCGGAAGTAACACCGGGGAGCTGTTTTTT
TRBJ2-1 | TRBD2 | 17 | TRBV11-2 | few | CASSLIGLAAFYNEQFF | TGTGCCAGCAGCTTAATTGGGCTAGCGGCCTTCTACAATGAGCAGTTCTTC
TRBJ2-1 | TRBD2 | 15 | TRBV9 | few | CASSVGGSLVNEQFF | TGTGCCAGCAGCGTAGGCGGGAGTCTTGTCAATGAGCAGTTCTTC
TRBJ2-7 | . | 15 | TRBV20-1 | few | CSAGPLGGFSYEQYF | TGCAGTGCTGGACCGTTGGGGGGCTTCTCCTACGAGCAGTACTTC
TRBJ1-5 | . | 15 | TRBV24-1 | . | CATSDRMGANQPQHF | TGTGCCACCAGTGACCGGATGGGGGCCAATCAGCCCCAGCATTTT
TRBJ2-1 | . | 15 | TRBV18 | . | CASSPASSAIYEQFF | TGTGCCAGCTCCCCGGCTAGTAGTGCAATTTATGAGCAGTTCTTC
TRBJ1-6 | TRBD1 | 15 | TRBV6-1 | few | CASSALDRGTSPLHF | TGTGCCAGCAGCGCGCTGGACAGGGGGACCTCACCCCTCCACTTT
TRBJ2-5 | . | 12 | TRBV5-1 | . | CASSLDEETQYF | TGCGCCAGCAGCCTTGACGAAGAGACCCAGTACTTC
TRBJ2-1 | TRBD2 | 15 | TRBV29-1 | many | CSVTPTSGYYNEQFF | TGCAGCGTTACCCCGACTAGCGGATACTACAATGAGCAGTTCTTC
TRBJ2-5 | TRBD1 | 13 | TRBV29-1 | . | CSGGTGEGETQYF | TGCAGCGGGGGGACAGGGGAAGGAGAGACCCAGTACTTC
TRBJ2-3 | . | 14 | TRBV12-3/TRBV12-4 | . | CASSSRQAPDTQYF | TGTGCCAGCAGTTCCAGGCAGGCCCCAGATACGCAGTATTTT
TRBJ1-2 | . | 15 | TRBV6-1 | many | CASSEMETGRYGYTF | TGTGCCAGCAGTGAAATGGAGACCGGGCGATATGGCTACACCTTC
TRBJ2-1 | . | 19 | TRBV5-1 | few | CASRSTSTRDPTSYNEQFF | TGCGCCAGCAGATCTACCTCGACTAGGGATCCTACTTCCTACAATGAGCAGTTCTTC
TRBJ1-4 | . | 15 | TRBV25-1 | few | CASSDEGWGSEKLFF | TGTGCCAGCAGTGACGAGGGGTGGGGTTCTGAAAAACTGTTTTTT
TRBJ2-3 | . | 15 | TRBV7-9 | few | CASSLHGGNTDTQYF | TGTGCCAGCAGCTTACATGGAGGCAACACAGATACGCAGTATTTT
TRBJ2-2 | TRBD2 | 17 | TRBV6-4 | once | CASKKAGGPTKTGELFF | TGTGCCAGCAAGAAAGCGGGAGGGCCGACAAAAACCGGGGAGCTGTTTTTT
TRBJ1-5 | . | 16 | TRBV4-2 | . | CASSQEAGPSNQPQHF | TGTGCCAGCAGCCAAGAAGCAGGGCCGAGCAATCAGCCCCAGCATTTT
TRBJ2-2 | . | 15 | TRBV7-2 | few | CASRTGGASTGELFF | TGTGCCAGCAGAACAGGGGGGGCGAGCACCGGGGAGCTGTTTTTT
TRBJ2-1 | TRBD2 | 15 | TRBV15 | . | CATRPTSGRDNEQFF | TGTGCCACCAGACCGACTAGCGGGAGAGATAATGAGCAGTTCTTC
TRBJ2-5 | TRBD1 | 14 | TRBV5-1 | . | CASSQGQIVETQYF | TGCGCCAGCAGCCAGGGACAGATCGTCGAGACCCAGTACTTC
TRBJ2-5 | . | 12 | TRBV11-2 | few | CASSSTPATQYF | TGTGCCAGCAGCTCGACCCCCGCCACCCAGTACTTC
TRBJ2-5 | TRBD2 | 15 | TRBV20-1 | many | CSASDSGTSGETQYF | TGCAGTGCTAGTGATTCCGGGACTAGCGGAGAGACCCAGTACTTC
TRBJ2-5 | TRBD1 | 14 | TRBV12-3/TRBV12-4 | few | CASSFAGQEETQYF | TGTGCCAGCAGTTTTGCGGGACAGGAAGAGACCCAGTACTTC
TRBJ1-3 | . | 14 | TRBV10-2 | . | CASSERGSGNTIYF | TGCGCCAGCAGTGAAAGGGGCTCTGGAAACACCATATATTTT
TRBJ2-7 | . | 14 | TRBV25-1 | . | CASTGTLKPYEQYF | TGTGCCAGCACGGGTACCCTCAAACCCTACGAGCAGTACTTC
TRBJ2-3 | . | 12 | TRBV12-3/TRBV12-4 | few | CASRSPGDTQYF | TGTGCCAGCAGGAGTCCCGGGGATACGCAGTATTTT
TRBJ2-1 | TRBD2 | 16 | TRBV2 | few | CASSEAPAGAYNEQFF | TGTGCCAGCAGTGAAGCGCCCGCGGGAGCCTACAATGAGCAGTTCTTC
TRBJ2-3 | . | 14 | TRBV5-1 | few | CASSGRSSTDTQYF | TGCGCCAGCAGCGGACGCTCTAGCACAGATACGCAGTATTTT